Listed below are T cell receptor beta chains from one sample, sequenced in a study of response to subunit inactivated influenza vaccine. TCRdb re-derived calls from the RT-PCR reads in MiXCR, one entry per CDR3 protein. The data hold about 700,000 distinct CDR3 sequences, with around 16% observed a single time. The sequencing used PBMCs from blood, collected 11 to 12 days after vaccination. The receptor source for this set is a man aged 45 to 65 who received an inactivated influenza vaccine. The CDR3 runs from the conserved cysteine through the conserved F or W.

v_gene: TRBV4-3; j_gene: TRBJ2-4; CDR3aa: CASSQGSGSLGNIQYF
v_gene: TRBV6-5; j_gene: TRBJ1-2; CDR3aa: CATRPANYGYTF
v_gene: TRBV24-1; j_gene: TRBJ1-2; CDR3aa: CATSEGQAQFYGYTF
v_gene: TRBV3-1; j_gene: TRBJ1-5; CDR3aa: CASRRQGHQPQHF
v_gene: TRBV6-5; j_gene: TRBJ2-7; CDR3aa: CASSYGVRPWEQYF
v_gene: TRBV2; j_gene: TRBJ1-5; CDR3aa: CASSYYRVGDQPQHF
v_gene: TRBV15; j_gene: TRBJ2-2; CDR3aa: CATSRGGTSAGELFF
v_gene: TRBV7-2; j_gene: TRBJ1-1; CDR3aa: CASSSRGPPGSNAFF
v_gene: TRBV10-3; j_gene: TRBJ2-3; CDR3aa: CAISGQGGDTQYF
v_gene: TRBV5-1; j_gene: TRBJ2-2; CDR3aa: CASRDDGELFF
v_gene: TRBV7-8; j_gene: TRBJ2-1; CDR3aa: CASSAQGVIYNEQFF
v_gene: TRBV7-6; j_gene: TRBJ1-1; CDR3aa: CASSADLNTEAFF
v_gene: TRBV6-5; j_gene: TRBJ2-5; CDR3aa: CASSYGQDFQETQYF
v_gene: TRBV20-1; j_gene: TRBJ2-3; CDR3aa: CSVGAWGTDTQYF
v_gene: TRBV10-3; j_gene: TRBJ2-3; CDR3aa: CAISELWTSGGHKDTQYF
v_gene: TRBV12-2; j_gene: TRBJ1-2; CDR3aa: CASRLEVGTGPYGYTF
v_gene: TRBV15; j_gene: TRBJ2-7; CDR3aa: CATSASGTYEQYF
v_gene: TRBV4-3; j_gene: TRBJ2-3; CDR3aa: CASSPSAGQSTDTQYF
v_gene: TRBV5-1; j_gene: TRBJ1-2; CDR3aa: CASSLGQIANYGYTF
v_gene: TRBV28; j_gene: TRBJ2-7; CDR3aa: CASSQTGGRYEQYF
v_gene: TRBV2; j_gene: TRBJ2-5; CDR3aa: CASSEGSGSQETQYF
v_gene: TRBV20-1; j_gene: TRBJ1-1; CDR3aa: CSARKALTDTEAFF
v_gene: TRBV20-1; j_gene: TRBJ2-1; CDR3aa: CSARRARREGQYNEQFF
v_gene: TRBV6-5; j_gene: TRBJ2-5; CDR3aa: CASSYSGQRETQYF
v_gene: TRBV4-3; j_gene: TRBJ2-2; CDR3aa: CASSQESNTGELFF
v_gene: TRBV4-2; j_gene: TRBJ1-1; CDR3aa: CASSQDRRGEAFF
v_gene: TRBV20-1; j_gene: TRBJ2-1; CDR3aa: CSARSLDTSYNEQFF
v_gene: TRBV29-1; j_gene: TRBJ1-1; CDR3aa: CSVEAGAPDEAFF
v_gene: TRBV5-1; j_gene: TRBJ2-5; CDR3aa: CASSLAGAETQYF
v_gene: TRBV5-1; j_gene: TRBJ2-1; CDR3aa: CASSSGSGNEQFF
v_gene: TRBV6-1; j_gene: TRBJ2-3; CDR3aa: CASSEGGQNF
v_gene: TRBV20-1; j_gene: TRBJ2-1; CDR3aa: CSATLGSEQFF
v_gene: TRBV29-1; j_gene: TRBJ2-5; CDR3aa: CSFGAAETQYF
v_gene: TRBV20-1; j_gene: TRBJ1-2; CDR3aa: CSARGGPHYGYTF
v_gene: TRBV14; j_gene: TRBJ2-1; CDR3aa: CASSQVNNEQFF
v_gene: TRBV10-3; j_gene: TRBJ2-7; CDR3aa: CATKEGQYEQYF
v_gene: TRBV20-1; j_gene: TRBJ1-5; CDR3aa: CSGRQGNQPQHF
v_gene: TRBV7-3; j_gene: TRBJ2-1; CDR3aa: CASSLDEDTQQFF
v_gene: TRBV15; j_gene: TRBJ2-3; CDR3aa: CATSTLGEGSTDTQYF
v_gene: TRBV25-1; j_gene: TRBJ2-1; CDR3aa: CASTGAKYNEQFF
v_gene: TRBV5-1; j_gene: TRBJ2-3; CDR3aa: CASSSNGGAGTDTQYF
v_gene: TRBV5-1; j_gene: TRBJ2-3; CDR3aa: CASSLESGGPDTQYF
v_gene: TRBV20-1; j_gene: TRBJ2-2; CDR3aa: CSATPGQRNTGELFF
v_gene: TRBV29-1; j_gene: TRBJ2-2; CDR3aa: CSVAIPANTGELFF
v_gene: TRBV12-3/TRBV12-4; j_gene: TRBJ1-4; CDR3aa: CASSSDRVWEKLFF